A single sample gave rise to the 15 T cell receptor beta chains below, sequenced in a study of blood T cell repertoires in COVID-19. Profiling relied on immunoSEQ multiplex PCR, and the TCRdb table lists in-frame clones only, not all of them. Of about 120,000 clones listed, roughly nine tenths are singletons. The source material was peripheral blood. The receptors stem from a woman aged 70-85 years with COVID-19, enrolled during active disease.

This clone was counted a single time. V and J are TRBV19 and TRBJ1-1; D is ambiguous. The CDR3 spans 12 residues. Germline V gene data show CDR1 as LNHDA and CDR2 as SQIVND (reference sequence). V shed 7 bases and J shed 0 bases, with 6 bases lying between them. The CDR3 DNA reads as TGTGCCAGTAAAGCGGTGAACACTGAAGCTTTCTTT. Amino acids: CASKAVNTEAFF.

Note on this clone: Additional DNA sequences in this sample encode the identical CDR3. V is TRBV18 and J is TRBJ2-7; D remains ambiguous. Trimming pared 3 bases from V and 2 bases from J, leaving 5 bases between. Per germline, CDR1 KGHSH and CDR2 LQKENI. CDR3 size: 12 residues. The CDR3 DNA follows: TGTGCCAGCTCACCCCAAACCTACGAGCAGTACTTC. This codes for CASSPQTYEQYF.

The chain employs TRBV29-1 and TRBJ2-1, with 7 bases lining up with TRBD2. The CDR3 is 11 residues long. In germline, CDR1 is SQVTM, CDR2 ANQGSEA. The CDR3 DNA reads as TGCGGCGGGAGCTCCTACAATGAGCAGTTCTTC. Translated, it gives CGGSSYNEQFF.

This clone was seen just once. The chain carries TRBV5-8 and TRBJ1-6; 12 bases agree with TRBD1. The J segment lost 6 bases and the V segment lost 3 bases, leaving 4 bases of the junction unmatched. Germline V CDR1 and CDR2: SGHTS, YDEGEE. This CDR3 comprises 16 residues. CDR3 amino acids: CASSSGQGAGNSPLHF. In DNA, the CDR3 is TGTGCCAGCAGCTCGGGACAGGGGGCCGGTAATTCACCCCTCCACTTT.

The chain joins TRBV7-2 to TRBJ1-2; D possibly corresponds to TRBD1 (5 bases). The CDR3 length is 12 residues. With 4 bases removed from V and 6 bases from J, the gap between germline ends came to 9 bases. CDR1 and CDR2 from the germline V gene are SGHTA and FQGNSA. The CDR3 is CASSSGLNGYTF. The CDR3 DNA sequence: TGTGCCAGCAGCTCGGGACTTAATGGCTACACCTTC.

The chain couples TRBV18 to TRBJ2-7, with TRBD1 identical over 7 bases. The CDR3 length is 15 residues. In germline, CDR1 is KGHSH, CDR2 LQKENI. Germline trimming cut 2 bases from V and 4 bases from J; bases unmatched to any gene: 8. The CDR3 DNA follows: TGTGCCAGCTCACCAAGACAGGGCAAGTATTACGAGCAGTACTTC. This encodes CASSPRQGKYYEQYF.

The V call is TRBV10-3, the J call TRBJ2-2, with unresolved D. The germline V gene has CDR1 ENHRY and CDR2 SYGVKD. The CDR3 runs to 12 residues. Trimming left V 6 bases short and J 6 bases short, with 8 bases between. CDR3 amino acids: CAISPFAGELFF. The CDR3 DNA sequence: TGTGCCATCAGCCCGTTCGCCGGGGAGCTGTTTTTT.

The chain uses TRBV11-1 and TRBJ2-1; TRBD2 might be the D (7 bases). Germline-derived CDR1 and CDR2 are SGHAT and FQDESV (reference sequence). CDR3 size: 16 residues. V lost 1 base to trimming and J lost 7 bases, with 17 bases between them. Written as DNA, the CDR3 is TGTGCCAGCAGCTTAGTGACGGGGGGCCGAGGGAATGAGCAGTTCTTC. Amino acids: CASSLVTGGRGNEQFF. Full variable domain (missing parts from reference TRBV11-1 and TRBJ2-1): EAEVAQSPRYKITEKSQAVAFWCDPISGHATLYWYRQILGQGPELLVQFQDESVVDDSQLPKDRFSAERLKGVDSTLKIQPAELGDSAMYLCASSLVTGGRGNEQFFGPGTRLTVL.

This sequence joins TRBV2 and TRBJ1-1; D is possibly TRBD1 (6 bases). This CDR3 has 14 amino acids. Per germline, CDR1 SNHLY and CDR2 FYNNEI. The V and J ends lost 6 bases and 1 base respectively, with 12 bases between them. The CDR3 coding sequence is TGTGCCAGCAGGGGGACACCCAAGAACACTGAAGCTTTCTTT. The encoded protein is CASRGTPKNTEAFF.

The CDR3 loop is CASSPVSMEEDEAFF. The CDR3 nucleotides read TGTGCCAGCTCACCAGTTTCCATGGAAGAGGATGAAGCTTTCTTT. V gene TRBV18 combines with J gene TRBJ1-1, with no clear D. Germline CDR1 is KGHSH and CDR2 is LQKENI. The CDR3 loop spans 15 amino acids. Trimming removed 2 bases from V and 7 bases from J, with 17 bases in between.

The chain recombines TRBV19 with TRBJ2-3; 10 positions match TRBD1. The CDR3 sequence is 15 residues long. Germline values: CDR1 LNHDA, CDR2 SQIVND (reference sequence). V shed 11 bases, J shed 5 bases, and the junction held 13 bases outside the gene matches. The chain's CDR3 is CASSVPGDRGDTQYF. The CDR3 nucleotides read TGTGCCTCCTCAGTTCCCGGGGACAGGGGAGATACGCAGTATTTT.

The V call is TRBV15, the J call TRBJ1-1; D is ambiguous. The CDR3 is 14 amino acids. Germline V gene lookup returns CDR1 LNHNV and CDR2 YYDKDF (reference sequence). Trimming took off 0 bases at V and 4 bases at J, with 9 bases between the two ends. The CDR3 region is CATSRENRGTEAFF. The CDR3 DNA reads as TGTGCCACCAGCAGAGAAAACCGGGGCACTGAAGCTTTCTTT.

J is TRBJ2-5 and V is TRBV14; tentative D call: TRBD2 (5 bases). Trimming removed 1 base at V and 4 bases at J, with 22 bases between. From germline, CDR1 is SGHDN and CDR2 FVKESK. The length of the CDR3 is 18 residues. The CDR3 loop reads CASSQALRGSKRRETQYF. CDR3 in DNA: TGTGCCAGCAGCCAAGCTCTTCGGGGATCCAAAAGGCGAGAGACCCAGTACTTC.

With regard to this clone: A junction boundary mismatches the germline segment, possibly from a read error. The chain links TRBV7-7 to TRBJ2-5; TRBD2 might be the D (6 bases). Germline CDR1 reads SSHAT; CDR2 reads FNYEAQ (reference sequence). There are 14 residues in the CDR3. The CDR3 nucleotides are TGTGCTAGCAGCTTATCGGGGGATTCGGAGACCCAGTACTTC. Its translation: CASSLSGDSETQYF.

CDR3 protein: CASSLPEASWRTQYF. The CDR3 DNA sequence: TGTGCCAGCAGCTTGCCAGAAGCTAGTTGGCGGACCCAGTACTTC. The gene calls are TRBV7-9 and TRBJ2-5; D ambiguous. CDR3 length equals 15 residues. Trimming took off 3 bases at V and 7 bases at J, with 18 bases between the two ends. CDR1 and CDR2 (germline): SEHNR, FQNEAQ (reference sequence).